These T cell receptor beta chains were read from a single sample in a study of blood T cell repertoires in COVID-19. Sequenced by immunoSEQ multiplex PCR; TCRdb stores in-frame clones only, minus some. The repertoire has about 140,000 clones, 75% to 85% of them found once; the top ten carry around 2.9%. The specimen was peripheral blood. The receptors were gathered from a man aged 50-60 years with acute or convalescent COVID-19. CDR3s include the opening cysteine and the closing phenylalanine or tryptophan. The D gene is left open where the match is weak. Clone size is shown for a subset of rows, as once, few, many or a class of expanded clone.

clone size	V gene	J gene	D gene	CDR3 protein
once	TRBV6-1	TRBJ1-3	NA	CASSEVGSTIGTIYF
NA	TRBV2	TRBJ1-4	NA	CASSPPSGDNEKLFF
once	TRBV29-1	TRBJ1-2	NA	CSVAGGVDYGYTF
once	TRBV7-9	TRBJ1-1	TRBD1	CASSFGQGEAFF
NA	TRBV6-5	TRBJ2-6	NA	CASRTESSGANVLTF
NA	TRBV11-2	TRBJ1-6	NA	CASSLATFNSPLHF
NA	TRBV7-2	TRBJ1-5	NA	CASSLKGNQPQHF
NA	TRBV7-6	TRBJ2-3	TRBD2	CASSARTRQTQYF
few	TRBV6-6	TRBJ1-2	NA	CASSSLVEGYTF
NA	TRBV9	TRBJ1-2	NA	CASSVATGVSESSNGYTF
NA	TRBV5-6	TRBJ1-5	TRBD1	CASSLRSQGANQPQHF
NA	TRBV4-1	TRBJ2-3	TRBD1	CASSLLGQTSTDTQYF
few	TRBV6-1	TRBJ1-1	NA	CASSELLRAVGEAFF
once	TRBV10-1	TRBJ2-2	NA	CASSGTRSNTGELFF
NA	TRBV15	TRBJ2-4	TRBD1	CATSRDPHGTGVSNIQYF
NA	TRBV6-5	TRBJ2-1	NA	CASSYSMTGHNEQFF
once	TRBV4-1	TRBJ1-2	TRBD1	CASSQEGTANYGYTF
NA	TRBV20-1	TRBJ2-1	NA	CSASKSRGSYNEQFF
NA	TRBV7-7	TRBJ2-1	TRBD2	CASSLRAGGPSNEQFF
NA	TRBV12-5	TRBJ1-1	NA	CASGQKRGAGEAFF
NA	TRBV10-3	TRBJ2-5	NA	CAISESRSTGETQYF
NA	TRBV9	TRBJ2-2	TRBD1	CASSVVGQGAGELFF
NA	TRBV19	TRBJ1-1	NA	CASSIPDTEAFF
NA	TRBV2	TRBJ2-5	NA	CASSTTTDSLMETQYF
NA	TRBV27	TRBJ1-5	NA	CASSSSQGYEQPQHF
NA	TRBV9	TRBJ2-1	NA	CASSVADSGYNEQFF
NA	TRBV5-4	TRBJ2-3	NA	CASSPGRDLSTDTQYF
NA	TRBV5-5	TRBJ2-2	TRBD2	CASSLGLAGGRVTGELFF
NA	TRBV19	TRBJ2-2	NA	CASSIDPGRGAIGELFF
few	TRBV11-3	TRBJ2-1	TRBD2	CASSLDSGTPYNEQFF
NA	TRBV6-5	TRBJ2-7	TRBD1	CASRGQGTSYEQYF
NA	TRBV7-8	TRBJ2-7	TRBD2	CASSLTSGRSSEQYF
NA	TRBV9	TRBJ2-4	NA	CASSVSDGGRPNIQYF
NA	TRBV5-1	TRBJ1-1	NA	CASSSGSTAEAFF
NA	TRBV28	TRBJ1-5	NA	CASSSEGNQPQHF
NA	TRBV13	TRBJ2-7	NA	CASSPLGRKTGFGGQYF
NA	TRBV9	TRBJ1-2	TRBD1	CASSPPPTGTGPYGYTF
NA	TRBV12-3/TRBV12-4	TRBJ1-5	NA	CASSLQWAQPQHF
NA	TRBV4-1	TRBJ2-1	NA	CASTSYNEQFF
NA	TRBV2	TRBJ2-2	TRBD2	CASSTGLATGELFF
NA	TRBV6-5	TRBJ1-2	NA	CASSYSSGIDNYGYTF